Listed below are T cell receptor beta chains from one sample, sequenced in a study of cytomegalovirus exposure and HLA in healthy donors. Generated by immunoSEQ multiplex PCR, the TCRdb table keeps only in-frame clones and is missing some. This sample carries 100,000 or so clones, with about 0.59% going to the ten biggest clones. Sequencing input: PBMCs. The receptors were gathered from a man aged 50 to 59 in good health and CMV-seronegative. CDR3s include the opening cysteine and the closing phenylalanine or tryptophan. The D gene is left open where the match is weak.

D gene,J gene,V gene,CDR3 protein,CDR3 DNA
.,TRBJ1-1,TRBV7-9,CASSSKQRLNTEAFF,TGTGCCAGCAGCTCAAAACAGAGATTGAACACTGAAGCTTTCTTT
.,TRBJ2-1,TRBV29-1,CSAGLNEQFF,TGCAGCGCTGGACTGAATGAGCAGTTCTTC
TRBD1,TRBJ1-4,TRBV9,CASSGTGTANEKLFF,TGTGCCAGCAGCGGTACCGGGACAGCTAATGAAAAACTGTTTTTT
.,TRBJ2-1,TRBV4-3,CASSLVAGVYNEQFF,TGCGCCAGCAGCCTTGTAGCCGGAGTGTACAATGAGCAGTTCTTC
.,TRBJ1-4,TRBV18,CASSPREDSTNEKLFF,TGTGCCAGCTCACCAAGGGAGGACTCAACTAATGAAAAACTGTTTTTT
TRBD2,TRBJ2-1,TRBV5-1,CASSSLAGVSNEQFF,TGCGCCAGCAGCTCACTAGCGGGGGTCTCGAATGAGCAGTTCTTC
.,TRBJ2-1,TRBV6-1,CASSEAGAAYNEQFF,TGTGCCAGCAGTGAAGCAGGGGCTGCCTACAATGAGCAGTTCTTC
.,TRBJ1-2,TRBV29-1,CSVQDSVGTNYGYTF,TGCAGCGTCCAAGATTCGGTCGGGACTAACTATGGCTACACCTTC
TRBD1,TRBJ1-6,TRBV5-5,CASSSETTGVNSPLHF,TGTGCCAGCAGCTCGGAAACGACAGGGGTTAATTCACCCCTCCACTTT
.,TRBJ2-7,TRBV7-6,CASSLSVQYEQYF,TGTGCCAGCAGCTTGTCCGTCCAGTACGAGCAGTACTTC
.,TRBJ1-2,TRBV2,CASSLQGTNNYGYTF,TGTGCCAGCAGTCTTCAGGGTACCAACAACTATGGCTACACCTTC
.,TRBJ1-4,TRBV6-6,CASSFDRATNEKLFF,TGTGCCAGCAGTTTCGACAGAGCAACTAATGAAAAACTGTTTTTT
TRBD2,TRBJ2-1,TRBV9,CASSLAGGRLEEQFF,TGTGCCAGCAGCCTAGCGGGGGGGAGGCTAGAAGAGCAGTTCTTC
.,TRBJ2-2,TRBV7-9,CASSLRGAYLTGELFF,TGTGCCAGCAGCTTACGTGGGGCCTACCTCACCGGGGAGCTGTTTTTT
TRBD2,TRBJ2-7,TRBV5-4,CASSGLAGGPRHEQYF,TGTGCCAGCAGCGGACTAGCGGGGGGGCCCAGACACGAGCAGTACTTC
TRBD1,TRBJ2-7,TRBV6-5,CASSLTTGQGAYEQYF,TGTGCCAGCAGTTTAACAACGGGACAGGGGGCCTACGAGCAGTACTTC
.,TRBJ1-1,TRBV10-3,CAINAGPTNTEAFF,TGTGCCATTAATGCCGGCCCGACTAACACTGAAGCTTTCTTT
.,TRBJ1-5,TRBV5-5,CASSLLSSNQPQHF,TGTGCCAGCAGCTTGTTGAGTAGCAATCAGCCCCAGCATTTT
.,TRBJ2-3,TRBV7-6,CASTWRGRSTDTQYF,TGTGCCAGCACGTGGCGGGGGCGTAGCACAGATACGCAGTATTTT
TRBD1,TRBJ1-1,TRBV4-1,CASSQEHRGPLMNTEAFF,TGCGCCAGCAGCCAAGAGCACAGGGGGCCTTTGATGAACACTGAAGCTTTCTTT
.,TRBJ1-2,TRBV19,CASSIGRAYGYTF,TGTGCCAGTAGTATAGGCAGGGCTTATGGCTACACCTTC
.,TRBJ2-7,TRBV19,CASNQGQRGLEQYF,TGTGCCAGTAACCAGGGACAAAGAGGGCTCGAGCAGTACTTC
.,TRBJ1-2,TRBV9,CASSPRGIAASYGYTF,TGTGCCAGCAGCCCCCGGGGGATAGCAGCGTCCTATGGCTACACCTTC
TRBD1,TRBJ2-1,TRBV19,CASRPRGLNEQFF,TGTGCCAGTAGGCCGAGGGGGCTCAATGAGCAGTTCTTC
.,TRBJ2-3,TRBV5-4,CASSPVDRRPLRDTQYF,TGTGCCAGCAGCCCGGTAGACAGGCGCCCGTTGAGGGATACGCAGTATTTT
.,TRBJ1-2,TRBV19,CASSIMGGNYGYTF,TGTGCCAGTAGTATCATGGGGGGGAACTATGGCTACACCTTC
.,TRBJ1-5,TRBV19,CASSMSPGSNQPQHF,TGTGCCAGTAGTATGAGCCCAGGGAGCAATCAGCCCCAGCATTTT
.,TRBJ2-2,TRBV29-1,CSVSKDSTGELFF,TGCAGCGTTTCCAAGGACTCGACCGGGGAGCTGTTTTTT
TRBD1,TRBJ1-1,TRBV14,CASSQYDRAEAFF,TGTGCCAGCAGCCAGTACGACAGGGCTGAAGCTTTCTTT
TRBD2,TRBJ2-7,TRBV19,CASSIRGLAGGNEQYF,TGTGCCAGTAGTATTAGGGGACTAGCGGGTGGGAACGAGCAGTACTTC
.,TRBJ2-2,TRBV18,CASSPPSLSAGELFF,TGTGCCAGCTCACCACCGAGTTTAAGTGCCGGGGAGCTGTTTTTT
.,TRBJ1-1,TRBV18,CASSPPGDDEAFF,TGTGCCAGCTCACCACCAGGGGATGATGAAGCTTTCTTT
TRBD2,TRBJ2-3,TRBV5-1,CASSLDELAVTDTQYF,TGCGCCAGCAGCTTGGATGAACTAGCGGTCACAGATACGCAGTATTTT
.,TRBJ1-3,TRBV9,CASSVETGMGNTIYF,TGTGCCAGCAGCGTAGAAACAGGGATGGGAAACACCATATATTTT
TRBD1,TRBJ2-7,TRBV18,CASVGDRGYEQYF,TGTGCCAGCGTAGGGGACAGGGGCTACGAGCAGTACTTC
.,TRBJ1-4,TRBV5-5,CASSRGFSDEKLFF,TGTGCCAGCAGCCGCGGTTTCTCCGATGAAAAACTGTTTTTT
TRBD1,TRBJ2-7,TRBV6-6,CASSPGQDRYEQYF,TGTGCCAGCAGCCCGGGACAGGACCGCTACGAGCAGTACTTC
TRBD1,TRBJ1-4,TRBV7-9,CASTQGLNEKLFF,TGTGCCAGCACACAGGGGCTTAATGAAAAACTGTTTTTT
.,TRBJ2-7,TRBV5-6,CASSLDRLYEQYF,TGTGCCAGCAGCTTGGACAGGCTGTACGAGCAGTACTTC
TRBD2,TRBJ2-1,TRBV5-1,CASSPGLAGGYNEQFF,TGCGCCAGCAGCCCTGGACTAGCGGGGGGATATAATGAGCAGTTCTTC
.,TRBJ1-5,TRBV6-1,CASSETRLFPQHF,TGTGCCAGCAGTGAAACCCGACTTTTTCCCCAGCATTTT
.,TRBJ2-7,TRBV7-6,CASSLDPGVTYEQYF,TGTGCCAGCAGCTTAGATCCAGGGGTGACCTACGAGCAGTACTTC
.,TRBJ1-1,TRBV7-2,CASSLAPGKALSNTEAFF,TGTGCCAGCAGCTTAGCGCCCGGGAAAGCTCTATCGAACACTGAAGCTTTCTTT
TRBD1,TRBJ2-5,TRBV11-3,CASSLGTVGQETQYF,TGTGCCAGCAGCCTAGGGACAGTGGGGCAAGAGACCCAGTACTTC
TRBD1,TRBJ2-1,TRBV6-5,CASSYGTGGFEQFF,TGTGCCAGCAGTTACGGGACAGGGGGGTTTGAGCAGTTCTTC
TRBD1,TRBJ1-5,TRBV19,CASTQTRTGGQPQHF,TGTGCCAGTACCCAAACAAGGACAGGGGGTCAGCCCCAGCATTTT
.,TRBJ2-7,TRBV9,CASSVDRGGRDEQYF,TGTGCCAGCAGCGTAGACAGGGGGGGTAGAGACGAGCAGTACTTC
TRBD2,TRBJ2-3,TRBV11-2,CASSLDLTSGGVDTQYF,TGTGCCAGCAGCTTAGATCTGACTAGCGGGGGCGTGGATACGCAGTATTTT
.,TRBJ1-2,TRBV7-2,CASTSSVGGPRGYTF,TGTGCCAGCACCTCGAGTGTCGGTGGGCCGCGTGGCTACACCTTC
.,TRBJ1-5,TRBV19,CASSSAARANQPQHF,TGTGCCAGTAGTTCGGCCGCGAGGGCCAATCAGCCCCAGCATTTT
TRBD1,TRBJ2-5,TRBV29-1,CSADRGGETQYF,TGCAGCGCGGACAGGGGAGGAGAGACCCAGTACTTC
.,TRBJ1-6,TRBV18,CASSPGGKDSPLHF,TGTGCCAGCTCACCGGGAGGGAAGGATTCACCCCTCCACTTT
.,TRBJ1-2,TRBV4-3,CASSQDRSGGYTF,TGCGCCAGCAGCCAAGATAGGAGCGGTGGCTACACCTTC
.,TRBJ1-5,TRBV5-6,CASSLRGGVSNQPQHF,TGTGCCAGCAGCTTAAGGGGGGGGGTTAGCAATCAGCCCCAGCATTTT